These 28 T cell receptor beta chains share one sample of origin, sequenced in a study of cytomegalovirus exposure and HLA in healthy donors. It was with 60 Vbeta and 13 Jbeta primers that the PCR ran. Libraries were prepared by immunoSEQ multiplex PCR; TCRdb keeps only in-frame clonotypes and omits some of them. The data show about 130,000 clones, approximately 82% seen once. The sample taken for sequencing was PBMCs. These receptors originate from a female donor in good health and CMV-seronegative.

V usage is TRBV5-1 and J usage is TRBJ2-2, with 9 bases that match TRBD2. The germline V gene has CDR1 SGHRS and CDR2 YFSETQ. The CDR3 is 17 residues long. V shed 2 bases, J shed 0 bases, and the junction held 5 bases outside the gene matches. Here the CDR3 reads CASSFPGLATNTGELFF. The CDR3 coding sequence is TGCGCCAGCAGCTTCCCAGGACTAGCGACGAACACCGGGGAGCTGTTTTTT.

The rearrangement uses TRBV6-6 and TRBJ2-5, with 8 bases matching TRBD2. The DNA end favors TRBJ2-7, so the J call may be wrong. CDR1 MNHNY and CDR2 SVGAGI come from the germline V gene (reference sequence). The CDR3 runs to 13 residues. The DNA of the CDR3 is TGTGCCAGCAGTATCGGGACTAGCTACGAGCAGTACTTC. Protein sequence: CASSIGTSYEQYF.

The chain links TRBV28 to TRBJ1-1; D call uncertain. The V end was cut by 4 bases, the J end by 6 bases, with 9 bases between. The CDR3 length is 12 residues. Germline V CDR1 and CDR2: MDHEN, SYDVKM. The CDR3 bases are TGTGCCAGCAGTTCCCACACCGCTGAAGCTTTCTTT. This encodes CASSSHTAEAFF.

The chain has TRBV28 and TRBJ2-7; the D gene is possibly TRBD2 (5 bases). The length of the CDR3 is 16 residues. From germline, CDR1 is MDHEN and CDR2 SYDVKM. Trimming shortened V by 6 bases and J by 0 bases, and 18 bases separated the two germline ends. Here the CDR3 reads CASRYANSESSYEQYF. The CDR3 nucleotides are TGTGCCAGCAGGTACGCTAATAGCGAGAGCTCCTACGAGCAGTACTTC.

This rearrangement joins TRBV11-2 to TRBJ2-1; unclear D gene. The CDR3 totals 11 residues. Trimming cost V 5 bases and J 7 bases, with 6 bases left between them. Germline V gene data show CDR1 as SGHAT and CDR2 as FQNNGV. In DNA form, the CDR3 reads TGTGCCAGCAGCCCTCTTAATGAGCAGTTCTTC. Translation: CASSPLNEQFF. The full variable domain, completed using reference TRBV11-2 and TRBJ2-1, is EAGVAQSPRYKIIEKRQSVAFWCNPISGHATLYWYQQILGQGPKLLIQFQNNGVVDDSQLPKDRFSAERLKGVDSTLKIQPAKLEDSAVYLCASSPLNEQFFGPGTRLTVL.

The rearrangement links TRBV19 to TRBJ2-5; TRBD1 is a possible D gene (6 bases). V lost 6 bases to trimming and J lost 4 bases, with 15 bases between them. Per germline, CDR1 LNHDA and CDR2 SQIVND (reference sequence). This CDR3 region has 14 residues. CDR3 sequence reads: CASSSGTHRETQYF. In DNA form, the CDR3 reads TGTGCCAGTAGCTCCGGGACACACCGAGAGACCCAGTACTTC.

V and J are TRBV4-3 and TRBJ2-2; TRBD2 matches 13 bases. The CDR3 length is 18 residues. V was pared by 4 bases and J by 5 bases, with 10 bases of the junction left unmatched. Per germline, CDR1 LGHNA and CDR2 YSLEER. DNA of the CDR3: TGCGCCAGCAGCCTAGAGCCTACTAGCGGGAGGGCAACCGGGGAGCTGTTTTTT. Residues: CASSLEPTSGRATGELFF.

This clone was recorded a few times. The rearrangement links TRBV5-1 to TRBJ1-3; 10 positions match TRBD1. V lost 1 base, J lost 8 bases, and 6 bases stayed unmatched. This CDR3 comprises 15 residues. Germline V lookup: CDR1 SGHRS, CDR2 YFSETQ. CDR3 bases: TGCGCCAGCAGCTTGACGGGGACAGGGGTGGACACCATATATTTT. Its protein is CASSLTGTGVDTIYF.

This rearrangement joins TRBV2 to TRBJ2-3, with D perhaps TRBD1 (6 bases). V was shortened by 7 bases and J by 0 bases, with 20 bases between the two germline ends. CDR1 and CDR2 (germline): SNHLY, FYNNEI. The CDR3 is 17 amino acids. In DNA form, the CDR3 reads TGTGCCAGCAATAACCAGGACAGATCCTCTAGCACAGATACGCAGTATTTT. Protein product: CASNNQDRSSSTDTQYF.

This chain uses TRBV11-2 with TRBJ2-7; 8 positions agree with TRBD2. V shed 3 bases and J 0 bases; nucleotides not matched to a gene: 7. Germline values: CDR1 SGHAT, CDR2 FQNNGV. This CDR3 has 16 residues. CDR3 nucleotides: TGTGCCAGCAGCTTGGGTAGCGGGGCAACCTCCTACGAGCAGTACTTC. Residues: CASSLGSGATSYEQYF.

This clone was seen once. In the same sample, other DNA sequences code for this CDR3. The CDR3 here is CAWSVLSEAFF. CDR3 nucleotides: TGTGCCTGGAGTGTACTTTCTGAAGCTTTCTTT. This chain connects TRBV30 to TRBJ1-1; D remains unclear. The ends were cut back, 0 bases at V and 6 bases at J, with 5 bases in the middle. The CDR3 has 11 amino acids. Looked up from germline, CDR1 is GTSNPN and CDR2 is SVGIG (reference sequence).

This clone was picked up one time. The genes are TRBV18 and TRBJ2-3, with 9 bases aligning to TRBD2. J was trimmed by 1 base and V by 1 base; bases with no gene match: 3. CDR1 is KGHSH, CDR2 LQKENI, per germline. This CDR3 region has 16 residues. The DNA of the CDR3 is TGTGCCAGCTCACCACTAGCGGGAGAGGGCACAGATACGCAGTATTTT. It is translated as CASSPLAGEGTDTQYF.

This clone was counted once. The V call is TRBV6-8, the J call TRBJ2-7, with TRBD1 matching 8 bases. Losses at the gene ends were 6 bases for V and 3 bases for J; bases not matched to a gene: 10. Germline V gene lookup returns CDR1 MNHGY and CDR2 SAAAGT. The CDR3 has 15 amino acids. For the CDR3, the DNA is TGTGCCAGCAGCTCCGGGACAGGTAAAAACTACGAGCAGTACTTC. Protein sequence: CASSSGTGKNYEQYF.

The chain employs TRBV4-3 and TRBJ2-1, with D hard to call. CDR1 and CDR2 (germline): LGHNA, YSLEER. V lost 0 bases and J lost 6, with 12 bases in between. The CDR3 contains 15 residues. In nucleotides, the CDR3 is TGCGCCAGCAGCCAAGATATGCCAATACTCAATGAGCAGTTCTTC. Protein: CASSQDMPILNEQFF.

The CDR3 loop reads CATSRPTAGEETQYF. DNA of the CDR3: TGTGCCACCAGCAGACCAACAGCGGGAGAAGAGACCCAGTACTTC. The chain recombines TRBV15 with TRBJ2-5; 8 bases are shared with TRBD2. In germline, CDR1 is LNHNV, CDR2 YYDKDF (reference sequence). The CDR3 is made up of 15 amino acids. The junction had 5 bases not matched to a gene; V was cut back by 2 bases and J by 3 bases.

The genes are TRBV5-4 and TRBJ2-2; D gene unclear. V was clipped by 6 bases and J by 1 base, with 13 bases between them. Germline V lookup: CDR1 SGHNT, CDR2 YYREEE (reference sequence). The CDR3 totals 15 residues. The CDR3 DNA reads TGTGCCAGCACTGTGAAACCAGTGAACACCGGGGAGCTGTTTTTT. Amino acids: CASTVKPVNTGELFF.

The rearrangement links TRBV30 to TRBJ2-1; D gene unclear. The germline CDR1 and CDR2 sequences are GTSNPN and SVGIG (reference sequence). V dropped 0 bases and J dropped 4 bases, with 7 bases sitting between them. This CDR3 spans 13 amino acids. This CDR3 is CAWSVLEYNEQFF. CDR3 nucleotide sequence: TGTGCCTGGAGTGTACTTGAGTACAATGAGCAGTTCTTC.

The rearrangement links TRBV27 to TRBJ2-1; D is ambiguous. This CDR3 comprises 14 residues. Per the germline V gene, CDR1 is MNHEY and CDR2 is SMNVEV (reference sequence). The V end was cut by 5 bases, the J end by 7 bases, with 15 bases between. As DNA, the CDR3 is TGTGCCAGCAGTCCCACCTCCGCGGTTAATGAGCAGTTCTTC. Its protein is CASSPTSAVNEQFF.

This rearrangement joins TRBV25-1 to TRBJ2-7; possible D gene TRBD2, 6 bases. CDR1 and CDR2 (germline): MGHDK, SYGVNS. This CDR3 is built from 13 residues. Trimming removed 7 bases at V and 1 base at J, with 11 bases between. DNA of the CDR3: TGTGCCAGCAAGGATGGAGGGTCCTACGAGCAGTACTTC. Encoded protein: CASKDGGSYEQYF.

The genes are TRBV7-3 and TRBJ2-1; D unclear. The CDR3 totals 13 residues. CDR1 is SGHTA, CDR2 FQGTGA, per germline. Trimming left V 0 bases short and J 7 bases short, with 7 bases between. The chain's CDR3 is CASSLTSKNEQFF. The CDR3 DNA is TGTGCCAGCAGCTTAACTAGTAAAAATGAGCAGTTCTTC.

V usage is TRBV29-1 and J usage is TRBJ2-7; D perhaps matches TRBD1 (6 bases). Germline CDR1 and CDR2: SQVTM and ANQGSEA. Trimming shortened V by 3 bases and J by 5 bases, and 14 bases separated the two germline ends. The CDR3 length is 13 residues. The CDR3 DNA follows: TGCAGCGTTGACACGGGGCGACAGGACGAGCAGTACTTC. Residues: CSVDTGRQDEQYF.

This chain connects TRBV7-2 to TRBJ2-3, with 12 bases that match TRBD2. The V gene end was trimmed by 2 bases and the J gene end by 3 bases; junction bases not matched to a gene: 6. This CDR3 spans 17 amino acids. CDR1 is SGHTA, CDR2 FQGNSA, per germline. The CDR3 loop reads CASSLLAGGRGTDTQYF. The CDR3 DNA is TGTGCCAGCAGCTTACTAGCGGGAGGGAGGGGAACAGATACGCAGTATTTT.

The V and J genes are TRBV2 and TRBJ2-7, with 9 bases that match TRBD1. V lost 2 bases and J lost 6; bases outside the gene matches: 8. The CDR3 spans 15 residues. CDR1 is SNHLY, CDR2 FYNNEI, per germline. The chain's CDR3 is CASSEMGQGLSEQYF. CDR3 bases: TGTGCCAGCAGTGAAATGGGACAGGGTTTAAGCGAGCAGTACTTC.

The chain employs TRBV29-1 and TRBJ2-7, with TRBD1 matching over 11 bases. Germline V gives CDR1 SQVTM, CDR2 ANQGSEA. J was trimmed by 7 bases and V by 6 bases; bases with no gene match: 8. CDR3 size: 13 residues. The CDR3, as DNA: TGCAGCGTGCTCCGGGACAGGGGGACAGAGCAGTACTTC. Translation gives CSVLRDRGTEQYF.

This chain's CDR3 is CASSQATDTQYF. CDR3 DNA: TGTGCCAGCAGCCAGGCAACAGATACGCAGTATTTT. The chain uses TRBV7-9 and TRBJ2-3; D unclear. Trimming removed 5 bases at V and 3 bases at J, with 6 bases between. Per germline, CDR1 SEHNR and CDR2 FQNEAQ (reference sequence). This CDR3 contains 12 residues. Together with reference TRBV7-9 and TRBJ2-3, the CDR3 gives the full variable domain: DTGVSQNPRHKITKRGQNVTFRCDPISEHNRLYWYRQTLGQGPEFLTYFQNEAQLEKSRLLSDRFSAERPKGSFSTLEIQRTEQGDSAMYLCASSQATDTQYFGPGTRLTVL.

This sequence joins TRBV10-3 and TRBJ1-5, with D tentatively TRBD1 (5 bases). Germline loops: CDR1 ENHRY, CDR2 SYGVKD. V lost 4 bases and J lost 4, with 8 bases in between. CDR3 length: 13 residues. The CDR3 DNA follows: TGTGCCATCAGTGTAGGGGCAAATCAGCCCCAGCATTTT. Amino acids: CAISVGANQPQHF.

This clone came up once. The chain carries TRBV29-1 and TRBJ2-7; 10 bases are shared with TRBD1. The CDR3 has 15 residues. The germline CDR1 and CDR2 sequences are SQVTM and ANQGSEA. J was trimmed by 5 bases and V by 6 bases; bases with no gene match: 13. The CDR3 loop reads CSVAGDRGLIDEQYF. For the CDR3, the DNA is TGCAGCGTCGCCGGAGACAGGGGGCTTATCGACGAGCAGTACTTC.

This clone appeared a single time. The rearrangement joins TRBV4-1 to TRBJ2-2; 9 positions agree with TRBD1. The CDR3 is made up of 15 amino acids. Germline values: CDR1 MGHRA, CDR2 YSYEKL. V trimming: 4 bases; J trimming: 3 bases; junction bases outside the gene matches: 3. The CDR3 nucleotides are TGCGCCAGCAGCCTAGGGACAGGGTACACCGGGGAGCTGTTTTTT. Its protein product is CASSLGTGYTGELFF.